This T cell receptor beta chain was sequenced in a study of Ad26.COV2.S vaccination and SARS-CoV-2 variants (dated by TCRdb to the early 2020s). With respect to the entire study: Vaccine-arm donors came from COV1001, a multicentre, randomized, double-blind, placebo-controlled phase I-IIa trial of Ad26.COV2.S in healthy adults. Ad26.COV2.S was administered intramuscularly at 5 x 10^10 or 1 x 10^11 viral particles, either as a single shot or as two shots given 56 days apart. TCRbeta repertoire sequencing was used to assess the specificity and breadth of SARS-CoV-2-reactive T cell receptors after Ad26.COV2.S vaccination. The TCR-sequenced set comprised roughly 30 samples: roughly 19 Ad26.COV2.S vaccine recipients, 5 placebo recipients and 8 SARS-CoV-2 convalescent individuals. Participants in the trial were split at random into five groups of five each, receiving low-dose or high-dose Ad26.COV2.S once or twice, or else placebo on both occasions. Investigators did not know the trial group allocation while performing experiments and assessing outcomes. General findings and caveats noted by the study authors: The authors noted that the TCR breadth and depth analyses may have underestimated total T cell responses. Comparable non-spike TCR breadth was observed between vaccine and placebo recipients, consistent with only spike being contained in the vaccine. Compared with placebo recipients, Ad26.COV2.S recipients showed higher spike-specific TCR breadth (P = 0.0014). After vaccination, substantial breadth of spike-specific CD8+ and CD4+ T cell responses was reported. The study was not powered for comparison of responses between vaccine doses or regimens.

V lost 9 bases and J lost 1 base; the stretch between them is 13 bases long. From a lookup of the germline V gene, CDR1 and CDR2 are SNHLY and FYNNEI. There are 13 amino acids in the CDR3, from cysteine to phenylalanine inclusive. Left in the record is the CDR3 DNA by itself, 39 bases read in frame from the first base. The immunoSEQ Assay was used to sequence TCRbeta CDR3 regions. After extraction, genomic DNA underwent amplification by bias-controlled multiplex PCR, followed by high-throughput sequencing. The original methods were these. Collapsing and filtering of sequences were performed to quantify the absolute abundance of each unique TCRbeta CDR3 region. T cell fraction was estimated by normalizing TCRbeta template counts to usable DNA, which was measured by amplifying reference genes present in all nucleated cells. Repertoire TCRs were annotated as SARS-CoV-2-specific by exact matching of V gene, CDR3 amino acid sequence and J gene to a known reactive TCR set. The reference SARS-CoV-2 TCR set was derived from MIRA and filtered for enrichment in COVID-19-positive ImmuneCODE repertoires, a step that removed public or cross-reactive TCRs. Using the MIRA antigens, annotated TCRs were further analysed by specific ORF or by position within an ORF. Breadth was defined as annotated unique rearrangements over total unique productive rearrangements; depth was the summed frequency of those rearrangements. TCR breadth was compared between groups using two-sided Wilcoxon rank-sum tests. TCRdb retrieved this table from immuneACCESS and kept in-frame rearrangements only. Not all clones are present; in checked studies, unresolved V genes account for under half, and no reason is known for the remainder. V and J calls and clone size are as listed in that table; D and trimming were resolved from the DNA. A total of about 680,000 clones appear in this sample, more than 70% of them only once. Over 1.3% of the sample goes to the ten largest clones.

The sample's treatment or condition label, decoded: about 20 received Ad26.COV2.S at low or high dose, single or two shots; a few received placebo; per-sample allocation not given. For vaccine and placebo recipients, the sequenced repertoires came from samples collected on day 63 after the first injection. Cohort 1b enrolled about 25 adults aged 18-55 years at a single site in Boston, USA, between 29 July and 7 August 2020. Ad26.COV2.S was a replication-incompetent adenovirus type 26 vector expressing a prefusion-stabilized SARS-CoV-2 spike protein from the original Wuhan strain. As to this clone: There is no known antigen for this receptor. No base-level quality is on record; no much larger clone is a single base apart.

The source is a person aged 18 to 65 who received the Ad26.COV2.S COVID-19 vaccine or a placebo. The rearranged segments are TRBV2 and TRBJ2-7; the D gene cannot be resolved reliably. The sequencing used peripheral blood, collected in a trial of Ad26.COV2.S vaccine versus placebo. The CDR3 is CARGLTESYEQYF. The sequenced DNA is TGTGCCAGAGGGCTGACCGAATCCTACGAGCAGTACTTC.